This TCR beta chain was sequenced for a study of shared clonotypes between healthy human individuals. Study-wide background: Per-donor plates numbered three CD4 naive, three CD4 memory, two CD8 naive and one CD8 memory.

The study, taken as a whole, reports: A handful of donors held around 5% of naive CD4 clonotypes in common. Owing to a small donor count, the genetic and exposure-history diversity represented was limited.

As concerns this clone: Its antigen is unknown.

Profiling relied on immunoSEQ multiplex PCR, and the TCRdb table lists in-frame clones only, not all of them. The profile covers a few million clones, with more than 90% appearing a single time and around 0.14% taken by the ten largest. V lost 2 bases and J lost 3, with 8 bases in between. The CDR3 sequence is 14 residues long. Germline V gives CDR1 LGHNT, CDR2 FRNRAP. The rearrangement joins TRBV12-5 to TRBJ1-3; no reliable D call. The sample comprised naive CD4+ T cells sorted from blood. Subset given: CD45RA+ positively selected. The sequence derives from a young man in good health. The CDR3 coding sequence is TGTGCTAGTGGTTTGTATCCGGTTGGAAACACCATATATTTT. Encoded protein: CASGLYPVGNTIYF.